This record looks at one T cell receptor beta chain sequence and its context. This clonotype was detected many times. Its cognate antigen has yet to be identified. Base qualities are not at hand, and no much larger clone is one base apart. V lost 5 bases and J lost 5 bases; the stretch between them is 11 bases long. The CDR1 and CDR2 encoded by the germline V gene are SGHRS and YFSETQ. From its cysteine to its phenylalanine, the CDR3 spans 13 amino acids. The DNA shown is the 39-base CDR3, in frame from base 1. This record comes from a study of neurological immune-mediated disorders (dated by TCRdb to about 2019). Background for the entire study: Peripheral blood TCR-beta repertoires from HTLV-I-associated myelopathy (HAM/TSP) patients, multiple sclerosis patients and healthy controls were compared by UMI-based sequencing. Of the 68 subjects in the cohort, some 15 were HAM/TSP patients, some 34 were multiple sclerosis patients, and 20 were healthy controls. Longitudinal samples, technical triplicates and paired sorted CD4+ and CD8+ T-cell subsets, alongside PBMC samples, were included among the roughly 100 TCR-beta libraries. Study-level results and caveats: Across subjects, expanded clones never shared an identical CDR3 amino acid sequence, which suggests that the TCR-beta repertoires in every group were private. The highest TCR clonal expansion was observed in HAM/TSP patients, whereas the lowest was observed in MS patients, even when compared with healthy controls.

cDNA was synthesized by template-switch 5'RACE using a primer with a 10-nucleotide random unique molecular identifier that tagged each TCR transcript. Over 180 million TCR-beta sequences, covering 15-18 subjects, were produced in each sequencing run. Total RNA was extracted with the RNeasy kit. The KAPA Real-time Library Amplification kit was used to amplify TCR-beta VDJ regions with primers for the TCR constant region and the 5'RACE anchor. A first PCR added sample indexes and Illumina adaptors, and a second PCR then raised library yield. The roughly 650 bp TCR product was size-selected on a 2% E-gel SizeSelection system after Ampure bead purification. Before pooling, library quality was checked on a Bioanalyzer, concentration was measured with Qubit, and libraries were quantified with the Kapa Library Quantification kit. An Illumina HiSeq 2500 sequenced the libraries paired-end 2 x 150 bp. To increase sequence diversity, 25-30% phiX was spiked into each library pool. The paper's data handling went like this. Quality-filtered reads were processed with the UMI-based MiGEC pipeline, which removed over 75% of raw TCR sequences during error correction. IMGT germline references were used for alignment of VDJ genes, and clonotypes were defined by a unique CDR3 amino acid sequence together with V-J genes. Clonal expansion, Shannon diversity and CDR3 relatedness were evaluated with VDJtools (CalcPairwiseDistances, ClusterSamples), while phylogenetic trees were built in CLCbio workbench. Clones with at least 8 unique UMIs were defined as expanded, with this threshold being based on coefficient-of-variation modelling across technical triplicates. In-frame beta chains were kept once TCRdb had trimmed the public reads at Q25 with fastp and called clones with MiXCR. Identical CDR3 proteins give one entry, which carries the most common genes and DNA. The V and J calls and clone size are TCRdb's, not the authors'. In all, the sample holds around 16,000 distinct CDR3 sequences, and around 3.4% of those were seen once. Around 20% of the sample is taken by the ten largest.

Healthy controls were blood bank volunteers in Maryland, USA. Sorted-subset TCR libraries were prepared from some 940,000 sorted CD4+ or CD8+ T cells. Peripheral blood underwent Ficoll-Hypaque density gradient centrifugation to isolate PBMCs, which were then cryopreserved in liquid nitrogen. Paired sorted CD4+ and CD8+ subsets came from healthy controls, HAM/TSP patients and MS patients. The receptor was derived from a woman between 40 and 55 years old in good health. In this chain, TRBV5-1 is recombined with TRBJ2-1; the D gene cannot be named for sure. Source material: CD8+ T cells from blood. For the CDR3, the sequence is CASRVSRNNEQFF. The DNA is TGCGCCAGCAGAGTATCTAGAAACAATGAGCAGTTCTTC.